These 3 T cell receptor beta chains originate from one sample sequenced in a study of HIV-infected patients and healthy controls. TCRdb reanalysed the 5' RACE reads using MiXCR and keeps one entry per CDR3 protein. The sample consists of around 64,000 distinct CDR3 sequences, 16% of them appearing once. The sequencing input was CD4+ T cells from blood. The source is a human donor in good health.

This clonotype occurred a few times. The chain is built from TRBV28 and TRBJ1-5; weak D call: TRBD1 (5 bases). Trimming cost V 3 bases and J 6 bases, with 9 bases left between them. Germline CDR1 MDHEN, CDR2 SYDVKM. This CDR3 comprises 13 residues. CDR3 sequence reads: CASSFVGVQPQHF. CDR3 in DNA: TGTGCCAGCAGTTTCGTGGGGGTTCAGCCCCAGCATTTT.

This clonotype was seen repeatedly, ten times or more. The chain is built from TRBV6-6 and TRBJ1-3; D gene uncertain. CDR3 length: 13 amino acids. In germline, CDR1 is MNHNY, CDR2 SVGAGI (reference sequence). V dropped 2 bases and J dropped 3 bases, with 5 bases sitting between them. The CDR3 protein is CASSYGSGNTIYF. The CDR3 nucleotides read TGTGCCAGCAGTTACGGCAGTGGAAACACCATATATTTT.

This chain connects TRBV6-1 to TRBJ2-5; D is unclear. The CDR3 is 13 amino acids. With 0 bases removed from V and 5 bases from J, the gap between germline ends came to 7 bases. CDR1 MNHNS and CDR2 SASEGT come from the germline V gene. The CDR3 reads CASSEAWWETQYF. The DNA of the CDR3 is TGTGCCAGCAGTGAAGCCTGGTGGGAGACCCAGTACTTC.